Listed below are T cell receptor beta chains from one sample, sequenced in a study of regulatory T cells in long-lasting Graves disease. A single record per CDR3 protein comes from TCRdb applying MiXCR to the multiplex PCR reads. The sample holds roughly 610,000 distinct CDR3 sequences; about 16% are singletons and the top ten take approximately 12%. The same data also contributed to another study, on T cells in Graves' hyperthyroidism and ophthalmopathy.

The sample was peripheral blood mononuclear cells (PBMCs), taken at new diagnosis, from a patient treated with antithyroid drugs. These receptors originate from a man in his late teens or twenties with Graves disease. Both conserved end residues are part of each CDR3. D genes are given only for firm matches. The listing skips clone size in some rows; elsewhere it reads once, few, many or a size class.

TRBJ2-7 many TRBV28 . TGTGCCAGCAGTTTCTCAGGGCTGTACGAGCAGTACTTC CASSFSGLYEQYF
TRBJ1-1 many TRBV28 TRBD1 TGTGCCAGCAGTCCCTCGGACAGGGCTGAAGCTTTCTTT CASSPSDRAEAFF
TRBJ1-6 . TRBV27 . TGTGCCAGCAGTTTATCTCGGGGAGGAAGCTCCTATAATTCACCCCTCCACTTT CASSLSRGGSSYNSPLHF
TRBJ2-4 many TRBV6-1 TRBD1 TGTGCCAGCTCAGGACAGGGCCAAGCCAAAAACATTCAGTACTTC CASSGQGQAKNIQYF
TRBJ2-5 . TRBV7-9 . TGTGCCAGCAGCCCTGACGGGCCGGGCCAAGAGACCCAGTACTTC CASSPDGPGQETQYF
TRBJ2-3 many TRBV3-1 TRBD2 TGTGCCAGCAGCTTAGGACTAGCGGTCCGGGATACGCAGTATTTT CASSLGLAVRDTQYF
TRBJ2-7 . TRBV4-1 . TGCGCCAGCAGCCAAGGCTTAATATCGAGGGGATCTTTAGCTTCCCACTACGAGCAGTACTTC CASSQGLISRGSLASHYEQYF
TRBJ1-2 few TRBV20-1 TRBD1 TGCAGTGCTAGAATCGGGACAGGAGAATATGGCTACACCTTC CSARIGTGEYGYTF
TRBJ2-7 many TRBV6-5 TRBD2 TGTGCCAGCAGTTATTTCCTAGCGGGAGAGTACGAGCAGTACTTC CASSYFLAGEYEQYF
TRBJ2-2 many TRBV6-7 . TGTGCCAGCAGTTCCCGACCGGGACAGAACACCGGGGAGCTGTTTTTT CASSSRPGQNTGELFF
TRBJ2-7 many TRBV28 TRBD1 TGTGCCAGCAGTTTATGGGGACAGGGGGCGAGGGAGCAGTACTTC CASSLWGQGAREQYF
TRBJ1-6 few TRBV20-1 TRBD1 TGCAGTGCTAGCCCGACAGGGGGCATCTATAATTCACCCCTCCACTTT CSASPTGGIYNSPLHF
TRBJ1-5 many TRBV19 . TGTGCCAGCAGTGAGAGTAATCAGCCCCAGCATTTT CASSESNQPQHF
TRBJ2-1 many TRBV30 TRBD2 TGTGCCTGGGGGCGAGATAGCGGGCTATACAATGAGCAGTTCTTC CAWGRDSGLYNEQFF
TRBJ1-5 many TRBV10-3 . TGTGCCATCAGTGAGTCGAAGGGGCAGGGCGGCAATCAGCCCCAGCATTTT CAISESKGQGGNQPQHF
TRBJ1-2 . TRBV20-1 TRBD1 TGCAGTGCTGCAATCGGGACAGCAGACTATGGCTACACCTTC CSAAIGTADYGYTF
TRBJ2-4 . TRBV15 TRBD1 TGTGCCACCAGCAGAGGGACAGGGGGCGGGGACATTCAGTACTTC CATSRGTGGGDIQYF
TRBJ2-3 . TRBV5-1 . TGCGCCAGCAGACCGGACCCTAGCACAGATACGCAGTATTTT CASRPDPSTDTQYF
TRBJ1-4 . TRBV5-1 . TGCGCCAGCAGCCTTTCAGGGGACGTTAATGAAAAACTGTTTTTT CASSLSGDVNEKLFF
TRBJ2-3 few TRBV7-8 . TGTGCCAGCAGCAAACTACCAGCGGGCCCGAGTGGAGATACGCAGTATTTT CASSKLPAGPSGDTQYF
TRBJ2-7 many TRBV28 TRBD1 TGTGCCAGCAGCTACGGGACAGCGATGAGCTCCTACGAGCAGTACTTC CASSYGTAMSSYEQYF
TRBJ2-5 many TRBV5-1 . TGCGCCAGCAGCTTGATGTCCAGCCAAGAGACCCAGTACTTC CASSLMSSQETQYF
TRBJ1-4 few TRBV20-1 . TGCAGTGCCCCCCGTGGGGGACCCTACGCAACTAATGAAAAACTGTTTTTT CSAPRGGPYATNEKLFF
TRBJ2-3 many TRBV7-2 TRBD2 TGTGCCAGCAGCTTTGCCGGGACTAGCGGGTCCACAGATACGCAGTATTTT CASSFAGTSGSTDTQYF
TRBJ2-2 few TRBV24-1 TRBD2 TGTGCCACCTTAGGCGGGAGTACCGGGGAGCTGTTTTTT CATLGGSTGELFF
TRBJ2-2 few TRBV25-1 TRBD2 TGTGCCAGCACGACCAGCGTGGGGGGGAGGCGAACCGGGGAGCTGTTTTTT CASTTSVGGRRTGELFF
TRBJ2-1 . TRBV5-1 . TGCGCCAGCAGCCCAACTATGCTGGGAGAAGAGTTCTTC CASSPTMLGEEFF
TRBJ1-1 few TRBV3-1 TRBD1 TGTGCCAGCACCCGACAGGGTTACACTGAAGCTTTCTTT CASTRQGYTEAFF
TRBJ1-6 few TRBV30 . TGTGCCTGGAGCCTACGCGGTTCACCCCTCCACTTT CAWSLRGSPLHF
TRBJ2-7 . TRBV6-1 . TGTGCCAGCACTGGACAGACCTACGAGCAGTACTTC CASTGQTYEQYF
TRBJ2-2 few TRBV11-2 . TGTGCCAGCAGCTTAGCCTGGAGAGGTGGGGAGCTGTTTTTT CASSLAWRGGELFF
TRBJ1-5 many TRBV6-1 . TGTGCCAGCAGGTCTGACAGAGGCAACAATCAGCCCCAGCATTTT CASRSDRGNNQPQHF
TRBJ1-2 . TRBV5-1 . TGCGCCAGCAGCGTACCGGGACCGCAATATGGCTACACCTTC CASSVPGPQYGYTF
TRBJ1-5 many TRBV20-1 . TGCAGTGCTATAAGACAGGACAATCAGCCCCAGCATTTT CSAIRQDNQPQHF
TRBJ2-3 . TRBV11-1 TRBD2 TGTGCCAGTGGACTAGCGGCCCCGGATACGCAGTATTTT CASGLAAPDTQYF
TRBJ1-2 many TRBV6-1 TRBD1 TGTGCCAGCAGCCCTAGACAGGGGCGGGTTAAAGGCTACACCTTC CASSPRQGRVKGYTF